This T cell receptor (beta chain) stems from a study of post-analysis software for immune sequencing data. Study-wide results and caveats: Significantly lower normalized Chao1 diversity was found in patients with multiple sclerosis relative to controls.

Concerning this clonotype: Its antigen is not known. One junction end disagrees with the germline gene, perhaps due to a read error.

Carried by the TCR beta cDNA libraries were unique molecular identifiers. TCRdb re-called the PCR reads through MiXCR, storing one row per CDR3 protein. The top ten clones hold 25% to 35% of a sample with 150,000 to 200,000 distinct CDR3 sequences, under 40% of them seen once. This TCR derives from a girl aged 5 to 17 with multiple sclerosis. The specimen comprised blood, sampled after autologous hematopoietic stem cell transplantation.

The CDR3 sequence is CAGSFRPGSYNEQFF. DNA of the CDR3: TGTGCCGGCAGCTTTAGGCCAGGTAGCTACAATGAGCAGTTCTTC. This chain connects TRBV7-2 to TRBJ2-1, with D unresolved. CDR1 is SGHTA, CDR2 FQGNSA, per germline. The CDR3 has 15 residues.